This T cell receptor (beta chain) is drawn from a study of T cells after yellow fever vaccination. Study as a whole: Preparation used SMART-Seq v4 Ultra Low Input for the low-cell-number fractions. General study points: Researchers report a weaker secondary response that nonetheless peaked faster, day 5 versus 15.

TCRdb passed the 5' RACE reads through MiXCR, listing each CDR3 protein once. Of some 110,000 distinct CDR3 sequences listed, 7.2% are singletons. This CDR3 contains 14 residues. Trimming removed 0 bases at V and 6 bases at J, with 10 bases between. Per the germline V gene, CDR1 is SGHRS and CDR2 is YFSETQ. As concerns this clonotype: The antigen is unknown. A much larger clone differs from this one at a single base, so this may be a read error.

This TCR derives from a man younger than 35 who received the YFV17D yellow fever vaccine. V is TRBV5-1 and J is TRBJ2-1; D remains ambiguous. This material consisted of CD4+ T cells sorted from PBMCs, taken 35 to 50 days after the first yellow fever vaccination. The CDR3 reads CASSLDGRRNEQFF. DNA for the CDR3: TGCGCCAGCAGCTTGGACGGGCGCCGCAATGAGCAGTTCTTC.